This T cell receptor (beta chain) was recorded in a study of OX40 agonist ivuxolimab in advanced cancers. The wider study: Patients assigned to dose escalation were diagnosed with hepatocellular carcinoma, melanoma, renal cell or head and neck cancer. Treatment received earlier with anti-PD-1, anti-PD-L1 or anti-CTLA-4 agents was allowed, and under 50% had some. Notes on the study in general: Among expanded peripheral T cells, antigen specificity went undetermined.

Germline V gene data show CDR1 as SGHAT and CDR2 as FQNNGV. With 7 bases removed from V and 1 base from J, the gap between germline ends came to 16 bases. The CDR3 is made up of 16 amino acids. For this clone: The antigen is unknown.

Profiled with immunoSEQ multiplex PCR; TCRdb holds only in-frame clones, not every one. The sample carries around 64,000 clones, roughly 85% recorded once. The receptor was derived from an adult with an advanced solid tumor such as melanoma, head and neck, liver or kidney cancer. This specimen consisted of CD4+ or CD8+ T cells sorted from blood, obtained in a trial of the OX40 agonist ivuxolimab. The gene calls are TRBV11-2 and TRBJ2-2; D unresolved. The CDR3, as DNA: TGTGCCAGCAACCCCCTGGTGGGAATGAACACCGGGGAGCTGTTTTTT. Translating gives CASNPLVGMNTGELFF. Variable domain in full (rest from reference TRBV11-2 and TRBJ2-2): EAGVAQSPRYKIIEKRQSVAFWCNPISGHATLYWYQQILGQGPKLLIQFQNNGVVDDSQLPKDRFSAERLKGVDSTLKIQPAKLEDSAVYLCASNPLVGMNTGELFFGEGSRLTVL.